These T cell receptor beta chains were read from a single sample in a study of Ad26.COV2.S vaccination and SARS-CoV-2 variants. TCRdb's copy holds only in-frame clones and misses some; the assay was immunoSEQ multiplex PCR. The sample shows hundreds of thousands of clones, around 88% of them seen only once. The specimen comprised peripheral blood, sampled in a trial of Ad26.COV2.S vaccine versus placebo. These TCRs come from a person aged 18-60 years who received the Ad26.COV2.S COVID-19 vaccine or a placebo. Each CDR3 is given with its conserved first and last residue. The D gene is left open where the match is weak. Where a row states a size, it is once, few, many or the class of an expanded clone; other rows omit it.

j_gene,d_gene,v_gene,abundance,CDR3nt,CDR3aa
TRBJ2-2,TRBD1,TRBV15,few,TGTGCCACCAGCCAACCCGGGACAGACACCACCGGGGAGCTGTTTTTT,CATSQPGTDTTGELFF
TRBJ1-2,NA,TRBV2,NA,TGTGCCAGCCCGGGCAGGGATCTTCTCCATGGCTACACCTTC,CASPGRDLLHGYTF
TRBJ2-1,TRBD1,TRBV7-8,NA,TGTGCTAGCAGCCCCGGACGGACAGGGGTATACAATGAGCAGTTCTTC,CASSPGRTGVYNEQFF
TRBJ1-1,NA,TRBV28,NA,TGTGCCAGCAGTCCGGCAGGGGAGGTCCCTGAAGCTTTCTTT,CASSPAGEVPEAFF
TRBJ2-7,TRBD2,TRBV13,NA,TGTGCCGGCGGGCCTAGCGGGATCTACGAGCAGTACTTC,CAGGPSGIYEQYF
TRBJ1-1,NA,TRBV5-6,NA,TGTGCCAGCAGCTTTCTAGACAGCAACACTGAAGCTTTCTTT,CASSFLDSNTEAFF
TRBJ2-1,NA,TRBV11-1,NA,TGTGCCAGCAGCTTAGGGTGGTCAGTCAATGAGCAGTTCTTC,CASSLGWSVNEQFF
TRBJ1-1,TRBD1,TRBV9,NA,TGTGCCAGCAGCGTTGAGGACAGGGACACTGAAGCTTTCTTT,CASSVEDRDTEAFF
TRBJ1-4,NA,TRBV27,once,TGTGCCAGCAGGACGGACCGCTATAATGAAAAACTGTTTTTT,CASRTDRYNEKLFF
TRBJ1-6,TRBD1,TRBV7-2,NA,TGTGCCAGCAGCTTAGCTCCAGGGGGCTTTAATTCACCCCTCCACTTT,CASSLAPGGFNSPLHF
TRBJ1-1,NA,TRBV18,NA,TGTGCCAGCTCCCCCCGTGCTGAGGGAATTAACACTGAAGCTTTCTTT,CASSPRAEGINTEAFF
TRBJ1-3,NA,TRBV5-6,NA,TGTGCCAGCAGCTTGGGGGGTCGTCAGTCGGGAAACACCATATATTTT,CASSLGGRQSGNTIYF
TRBJ1-1,TRBD1,TRBV4-1,NA,TGCGCCAGCAGCCAAGATGGACAGGGTGGTACTGAAGCTTTCTTT,CASSQDGQGGTEAFF
TRBJ1-4,NA,TRBV29-1,NA,TGCAGCGTTGGTAGGGGAGCAACTAATGAAAAACTGTTTTTT,CSVGRGATNEKLFF
TRBJ2-1,NA,TRBV5-1,NA,TGCGCCAGCAGCGAACGAGCTGGGGGAGTTGGCAATGAGCAGTTCTTC,CASSERAGGVGNEQFF
TRBJ2-5,TRBD1,TRBV7-3,NA,TGTGCCAGCAGGACAGGGTCGGGGGAGACCCAGTACTTC,CASRTGSGETQYF
TRBJ2-1,TRBD2,TRBV5-5,NA,TGTGCCAGCAGCTTGGCGGCGGGAGGTGGTGAGCAGTTCTTC,CASSLAAGGGEQFF